Listed below are T cell receptor beta chains from one sample, sequenced in a study of GPR56 and killer-like receptors on CD4 memory cells. TCRdb processed the reads again and assigns one entry to each CDR3 protein, with no DNA. The sample has more than 3,000 distinct CDR3 sequences, and its top ten clones hold less than 5.5%. Sample: memory CD4+ T cells from blood. The receptors here all came from a human donor in good health. CDR3s include the opening cysteine and the closing phenylalanine or tryptophan. Fields, in order: J gene, V gene, clone size, CDR3 protein. A row's size may be missing; if present it is once, few, many or a size class.

J: TRBJ1-3
V: TRBV5-6
size: medium-sized
CDR3: CASSPDRGRGNTIYF

J: TRBJ1-5
V: TRBV4-3
size: .
CDR3: CASSQEATGLNQPQHF

J: TRBJ1-1
V: TRBV29-1
size: medium-sized
CDR3: CSVKLVTEAFF

J: TRBJ1-4
V: TRBV12-3/TRBV12-4
size: .
CDR3: CATQTVVEGKLFF

J: TRBJ2-3
V: TRBV7-3
size: .
CDR3: CASSLTHSTDTQYF

J: TRBJ2-1
V: TRBV24-1
size: medium-sized
CDR3: CATSDGRRSEQFF

J: TRBJ2-3
V: TRBV5-4
size: .
CDR3: CASSKTSGVDTQYF

J: TRBJ2-3
V: TRBV20-1
size: .
CDR3: CSATGSRGRGDTQYF

J: TRBJ2-7
V: TRBV5-5
size: medium-sized
CDR3: CASSLFQGPEQYF

J: TRBJ1-3
V: TRBV7-2
size: medium-sized
CDR3: CASSPDSSSGNTIYF

J: TRBJ2-3
V: TRBV12-5
size: medium-sized
CDR3: CASAERGGPTDTQYF

J: TRBJ2-3
V: TRBV12-3/TRBV12-4
size: .
CDR3: CASSNYRAGGEDTQYF

J: TRBJ1-5
V: TRBV5-6
size: medium-sized
CDR3: CASSRFMDQPQHF

J: TRBJ1-2
V: TRBV6-5
size: large
CDR3: CASSYSPYNGGYTF

J: TRBJ2-7
V: TRBV6-2/TRBV6-3
size: medium-sized
CDR3: CASSLSLSTYEQYF

J: TRBJ2-1
V: TRBV6-1
size: large
CDR3: CASSERAGGYNEQFF

J: TRBJ2-3
V: TRBV20-1
size: .
CDR3: CSARAFLSSTDTQYF

J: TRBJ2-7
V: TRBV12-3/TRBV12-4
size: .
CDR3: CASSLAVGGIDEQYF

J: TRBJ2-7
V: TRBV11-3
size: .
CDR3: CASSRGQGASYEQYF

J: TRBJ1-2
V: TRBV6-1
size: .
CDR3: CASRRTGNGYTF

J: TRBJ2-3
V: TRBV5-6
size: .
CDR3: CASRNRGTGTDTQYF

J: TRBJ2-3
V: TRBV10-3
size: .
CDR3: CAISEFSGGTDTQYF

J: TRBJ1-2
V: TRBV20-1
size: .
CDR3: CSARMLGFHYGYTF

J: TRBJ1-2
V: TRBV7-9
size: medium-sized
CDR3: CAGEGAPYGYTF

J: TRBJ2-2
V: TRBV7-2
size: large
CDR3: CASSSIVLQGAGELFF

J: TRBJ2-7
V: TRBV7-2
size: medium-sized
CDR3: CASSLGASYEQYF

J: TRBJ2-3
V: TRBV20-1
size: .
CDR3: CSARGPSGGTTDTQYF

J: TRBJ2-1
V: TRBV27
size: .
CDR3: CASSSSGGDYNEQFF

J: TRBJ1-2
V: TRBV29-1
size: medium-sized
CDR3: CSGSGIRGYTF

J: TRBJ2-2
V: TRBV18
size: medium-sized
CDR3: CASSPPGGPDTGELFF

J: TRBJ2-2
V: TRBV10-3
size: large
CDR3: CAISEGWQGNTGELFF

J: TRBJ2-7
V: TRBV20-1
size: .
CDR3: CSASGGAIYEQYF